What follows are 9 T cell receptor beta chains derived from one specimen sequenced in a study of CD8 T cells in ankylosing spondylitis. A single record per CDR3 protein comes from TCRdb applying MiXCR to the 5' RACE reads. Of under 200,000 distinct CDR3 sequences in the sample, approximately 9% were seen once. Sample: blood, either unsorted or a sorted T cell fraction (not recorded which). Receptor source: a female donor with ankylosing spondylitis or in good health (not recorded which).

This chain joins TRBV7-6 and TRBJ1-5, with a possible D match to TRBD1 (6 bases). The CDR3 covers 13 residues. The ends were cut back, 5 bases at V and 7 bases at J, with 12 bases in the middle. CDR1 is SGHVS, CDR2 FNYEAQ, per germline. CDR3 in amino acids: CASSRRGEQPQHF. The CDR3 nucleotides are TGTGCCAGCAGCAGGAGGGGGGAACAGCCCCAGCATTTT.

The J gene is TRBJ2-2, the V gene TRBV19; 8 nucleotides align to TRBD2. V was pared by 7 bases and J by 5 bases, with 15 bases of the junction left unmatched. The CDR3 extends over 17 amino acids. The germline CDR1 and CDR2 sequences are LNHDA and SQIVND (reference sequence). This CDR3 is CASNRAGGYLFTGELFF. The CDR3 nucleotides are TGTGCCAGTAACAGGGCGGGAGGTTACCTCTTTACCGGGGAGCTGTTTTTT.

This clonotype appeared a few times. The chain is built from TRBV4-1 and TRBJ1-1; D unresolved. The CDR3 contains 15 residues. The V and J ends lost 2 bases and 0 bases respectively, with 10 bases between them. The germline V gene encodes CDR1 MGHRA and CDR2 YSYEKL. The CDR3 is CASSQSDIMNTEAFF. The CDR3 bases are TGCGCCAGCAGCCAATCAGATATTATGAACACTGAAGCTTTCTTT.

This clonotype occurred a few times. V gene TRBV3-1 combines with J gene TRBJ2-7, with 7 bases lining up with TRBD2. The CDR3 runs 17 residues. Germline trimming cut 4 bases from V and 5 bases from J; bases unmatched to any gene: 17. Germline V gene sequence: CDR1 LGHDT, CDR2 YNNKEL (reference sequence). The DNA of the CDR3 is TGTGCCAGCAGCCCCCCCCACGGGGCGGGAGAGAGGAACGAGCAGTACTTC. Translated, it gives CASSPPHGAGERNEQYF.

This sequence joins TRBV4-3 and TRBJ1-4; D gene uncertain. The CDR3 consists of 15 residues. Deletions cut 4 bases from V and 8 bases from J, with 17 bases between. Looked up from germline, CDR1 is LGHNA and CDR2 is YSLEER. CDR3 bases: TGCGCCAGCAGCCCTGGACTTAGTACACCCGAAAAACTGTTTTTT. Translating gives CASSPGLSTPEKLFF.

This clonotype has just a few counts. The rearrangement links TRBV12-3 or TRBV12-4 to TRBJ2-3, with D perhaps matching TRBD1 (5 bases). The V end was cut by 4 bases, the J end by 2 bases, with 16 bases between. This CDR3 is built from 16 residues. The chain's CDR3 is CASSYGYRPITDTQYF. CDR3 in DNA: TGTGCCAGCAGTTACGGATACAGGCCGATCACAGATACGCAGTATTTT.

For the CDR3, the DNA is TGTGCCAGCAGCCCCGAAGGGGGGCCCCAGCATTTT. This codes for CASSPEGGPQHF. V and J are TRBV7-6 and TRBJ1-5; a weak D match, TRBD1 (6 bases). Germline V gene lookup returns CDR1 SGHVS and CDR2 FNYEAQ. The V gene lost 5 bases and the J gene lost 9 bases, with 11 bases spanning the gap. The CDR3 spans 12 residues.

In this sample, this clonotype turned up many times. The CDR3 sequence is CAVGGSNEQFF. CDR3 coding DNA: TGTGCCGTGGGGGGGAGCAATGAGCAGTTCTTC. The chain uses TRBV12-3 or TRBV12-4 and TRBJ2-1; TRBD2 agrees at 7 bases. V trimming: 11 bases; J trimming: 6 bases; junction bases outside the gene matches: 4. The CDR3 is 11 amino acids.

Only a few counts were recorded for this clonotype. The V call is TRBV2, the J call TRBJ2-5, with D possibly TRBD2 on 5 matching bases. V lost 2 bases, J lost 5 bases, and 9 bases lay in between. Germline V gene sequence: CDR1 SNHLY, CDR2 FYNNEI. The CDR3 is 13 residues long. The CDR3 region has the DNA TGTGCCAGCAGTGAAAAACTAGTCGAGACCCAGTACTTC. It encodes CASSEKLVETQYF.